A selection of T cell receptor beta chains follows, all from one sample in a study of T-cell reconstitution after alpha-beta-depleted transplantation in children. TCRdb analysed the PCR reads with MiXCR anew, one entry per CDR3 protein. The sample yields approximately 300,000 distinct CDR3 sequences, 9.5% to 13% seen once. This material consisted of PBMCs, taken before TCRalphabeta/CD19-depleted stem cell transplant. The receptors stem from a boy in the first two years of life with acute myeloid leukemia, due to receive a stem cell transplant. The CDR3 runs from the conserved cysteine through the conserved F or W. A D gene is named only where the DNA matches it firmly. The listing skips clone size in some rows; elsewhere it reads once, few, many or a size class.

many,TRBV5-1,TRBJ1-2,.,TGCGCCAGCAGCCTGTTGGAGGAGGAGTATGGCTACACCTTC,CASSLLEEEYGYTF
.,TRBV24-1,TRBJ1-1,.,TGTGCCACCAGTGATAGGGACACTGAAGCTTTCTTT,CATSDRDTEAFF
once,TRBV19,TRBJ2-2,.,TGTGCCAGTAGTATTGGAAGCGCCGGGGAGCTGTTTTTT,CASSIGSAGELFF
many,TRBV28,TRBJ1-2,.,TGTGCCAGCAGTTTAACCCCCGTAGATGGCTACACCTTC,CASSLTPVDGYTF
many,TRBV9,TRBJ2-1,.,TGTGCCAGCAGCTCCGGCTTTTCCTCCTACAATGAGCAGTTCTTC,CASSSGFSSYNEQFF
many,TRBV7-3,TRBJ2-5,TRBD2,TGTGCCAGCAGCTTAGGCGGGAGACAAGAGACCCAGTACTTC,CASSLGGRQETQYF
few,TRBV29-1,TRBJ2-7,.,TGCAGCGTCTCAACTCCCCCTGGTGCTCCGGCCACAAGGGACGAGCAGTACTTC,CSVSTPPGAPATRDEQYF
many,TRBV3-1,TRBJ2-7,TRBD2,TGTGCCAGCAGCCAAATGCTAGCGGGACCCTACGAGCAGTACTTC,CASSQMLAGPYEQYF
.,TRBV18,TRBJ1-6,.,TGTGCCAGCTCACCCGGACACCTTTCACCCCTCCACTTT,CASSPGHLSPLHF
many,TRBV3-1,TRBJ2-1,TRBD2,TGTGCCAGCAGCCAAGATGTCGGGTTTGGTCTAGCGGGTTGGAATGAGCAGTTCTTC,CASSQDVGFGLAGWNEQFF
.,TRBV28,TRBJ2-1,.,.,CASSSSGRVADEQFF
.,TRBV28,TRBJ2-7,.,TGTGCCAGCAGTATAGTCATTTCCCTGGGGGCTTTAACCTACGAGCAGTACTTC,CASSIVISLGALTYEQYF
.,TRBV6-1,TRBJ1-5,.,TGTGCCAGCAGCCGTAAGTTCAATCAGCCCCAGCATTTT,CASSRKFNQPQHF
many,TRBV27,TRBJ2-1,TRBD2,TGTGCCAGCAGTTTACTCGGACTAGTAACTAATGAGCAGTTCTTC,CASSLLGLVTNEQFF
many,TRBV29-1,TRBJ1-1,.,TGCAGCGTTGAAGAAGGCACCACTGAAGCTTTCTTT,CSVEEGTTEAFF
many,TRBV7-8,TRBJ2-7,.,TGTGCCAGCAGCTCGACAGGGGAGGGCGAGCAGTACTTC,CASSSTGEGEQYF
.,TRBV4-1,TRBJ2-2,TRBD1,TGCGCCAGCAGCCAAGCTCACAGGGGAAGCGGGGAGCTGTTTTTT,CASSQAHRGSGELFF
many,TRBV20-1,TRBJ2-7,.,TGCAGTGCGCCCGGGACCTCGATGGGGGAGCAGTACTTC,CSAPGTSMGEQYF
.,TRBV20-1,TRBJ1-2,.,TGCAGTGCTAGAGATGCCAGACCAGACTATGGCTACACCTTC,CSARDARPDYGYTF
many,TRBV25-1,TRBJ2-1,.,TGTGCCAGCAGGGAACCGGGACTCTACAATGAGCAGTTCTTC,CASREPGLYNEQFF
many,TRBV3-1,TRBJ2-1,.,TGTGCCAGCAGCCAAGATTTGGAGGGACTCAATGAGCAGTTCTTC,CASSQDLEGLNEQFF
few,TRBV7-9,TRBJ2-5,.,TGTGCCAGCAGCTTAGCAGGAGGGGCTAGCACGGAGACCCAGTACTTC,CASSLAGGASTETQYF
many,TRBV24-1,TRBJ2-1,TRBD2,TGTGCCACCAGTGGGGGACTAGCGGGAGGCTCCAGCTCCTACAATGAGCAGTTCTTC,CATSGGLAGGSSSYNEQFF
medium-sized,TRBV28,TRBJ2-1,TRBD1,TGTGCCAGCACTGTAGGGACAGGAGACTACAATGAGCAGTTCTTC,CASTVGTGDYNEQFF
few,TRBV12-3/TRBV12-4,TRBJ2-3,TRBD2,TGTGCCAGCAGTCCGGGACTAGCGGGAGGTCAAGATACGCAGTATTTT,CASSPGLAGGQDTQYF
many,TRBV10-3,TRBJ2-3,.,TGTGCCATCAGCGAACCCGTCTTGGTAGTCGGCACAGATACGCAGTATTTT,CAISEPVLVVGTDTQYF
few,TRBV6-5,TRBJ1-5,TRBD1,TGTGCCAGCAGAGGGACAGACAAAATGGATCAGCCCCAGCATTTT,CASRGTDKMDQPQHF
many,TRBV5-5,TRBJ2-2,.,TGTGCCAGCAGCTTGGAGGTAGTATCCAACACCGGGGAGCTGTTTTTT,CASSLEVVSNTGELFF
.,TRBV3-1,TRBJ2-2,TRBD2,TGTGCCAGCAGCCAAGTAGCGGGAGGAAGGACCGGGGAGCTGTTTTTT,CASSQVAGGRTGELFF
many,TRBV4-3,TRBJ2-1,.,TGCGCCAGCAGCCCCGGGGGAAGGGATGAGCAGTTCTTC,CASSPGGRDEQFF
many,TRBV12-3/TRBV12-4,TRBJ1-2,TRBD1,TGTGCCAGCAGTACCTACTCGACAGGGAAGGAATATGGCTACACCTTC,CASSTYSTGKEYGYTF
many,TRBV9,TRBJ2-7,TRBD2,TGTGCCAGCAGTGGCGGGAGCTCCTACGAGCAGTACTTC,CASSGGSSYEQYF
many,TRBV7-9,TRBJ2-1,TRBD2,TGTGCCAGCAGCAGCCGGGGGGAGTACAATGAGCAGTTCTTC,CASSSRGEYNEQFF
many,TRBV28,TRBJ2-7,.,TGTGCCAGCGAGGGGCCCCATTCAACAAATTCCTACGAGCAGTACTTC,CASEGPHSTNSYEQYF
many,TRBV4-2,TRBJ2-7,.,TGTGCCAGCAGCCAAACGAGAGGACTCTCCTACGAGCAGTACTTC,CASSQTRGLSYEQYF